Presented here are 16 T cell receptor beta chains from one specimen sequenced in a study of blood T cells in healthy people across ages. Using a J-beta primer mix together with a sample-barcoded 5' primer, a second PCR was run for about 6 to 11 cycles. TCRdb re-called the 5' RACE reads with MiXCR, one entry per CDR3 protein. The sample lists over 950,000 distinct CDR3 sequences, less than 45% occurring once. Sequenced: blood. All receptors derive from a young man in good health.

The chain has TRBV25-1 and TRBJ1-1; D remains unclear. The V and J ends lost 2 bases and 7 bases respectively, with 17 bases between them. The CDR3 contains 15 residues. Germline CDR1 MGHDK, CDR2 SYGVNS. The CDR3 DNA is TGTGCCAGCAGTGAACCCGGGAGGCATGGCGGTGAAGCTTTCTTT. It yields the protein CASSEPGRHGGEAFF.

V usage is TRBV4-2 and J usage is TRBJ2-6; 15 bases are shared with TRBD2. V was pared by 4 bases and J by 0 bases, with 4 bases of the junction left unmatched. The CDR3 has 19 amino acids. Germline V CDR1 and CDR2: LGHNA, YNFKEQ. The CDR3 coding sequence is TGTGCCAGCAGCCCCTGGACTAGCGGGAGGGGCTCTGGGGCCAACGTCCTGACTTTC. Its protein is CASSPWTSGRGSGANVLTF.

V gene TRBV7-2 combines with J gene TRBJ1-4; D uncertain. Germline V gene data show CDR1 as SGHTA and CDR2 as FQGNSA. With 6 bases removed from V and 6 bases from J, the gap between germline ends came to 14 bases. The CDR3 spans 14 residues. The DNA of the CDR3 is TGTGCCAGCAGACCCACCCGGGAGGATGAAAAACTGTTTTTT. Translated: CASRPTREDEKLFF.

This clonotype was seen a single time. A single base separates this from a much larger clone, so it may be a read error. The J gene is TRBJ2-1, the V gene TRBV20-1; D is perhaps TRBD1 (6 bases). Germline assignment: CDR1 DFQATT and CDR2 SNEGSKA (reference sequence). The CDR3 has 16 residues. The CDR3 loop reads CSARDHLGALYNERFF. CDR3 coding DNA: TGCAGTGCTAGAGATCATCTGGGGGCCCTCTACAATGAGCGGTTCTTC.

This sequence joins TRBV9 and TRBJ2-6, with unresolved D. Trimming left V 5 bases short and J 1 base short, with 7 bases between. This CDR3 is built from 14 residues. The germline CDR1 and CDR2 sequences are SGDLS and YYNGEE. The CDR3: CASSSYSGANVLTF. The CDR3 DNA is TGTGCCAGCAGTTCGTATTCTGGGGCCAACGTCCTGACTTTC.

V is TRBV6-6 and J is TRBJ2-5, with D tentatively TRBD1 (5 bases). Germline CDR1 MNHNY, CDR2 SVGAGI (reference sequence). The CDR3 spans 15 residues. V was pared by 2 bases and J by 4 bases, with 14 bases between. CDR3 coding DNA: TGTGCCAGCAGTTACCTGAGCAGGGCTCGAGAGACCCAGTACTTC. This codes for CASSYLSRARETQYF.

The chain employs TRBV24-1 and TRBJ2-5; D uncertain. The V end lost 4 bases, the J end lost 11 bases, and 13 bases lay between the germline ends. CDR3 length: 12 amino acids. Germline V gene sequence: CDR1 KGHDR, CDR2 SFDVKD. This CDR3 reads CATSEEKSKQYF. CDR3 nucleotides: TGTGCCACCAGTGAAGAGAAAAGTAAGCAGTACTTC.

The rearrangement joins TRBV30 to TRBJ2-7; 10 bases are shared with TRBD1. This CDR3 comprises 14 residues. Trimming removed 4 bases from V and 2 bases from J; junction bases left unmatched: 5. From germline, CDR1 is GTSNPN and CDR2 SVGIG (reference sequence). The CDR3 here is CAWIPGTGAYEQYF. CDR3 coding DNA: TGTGCCTGGATTCCCGGGACAGGGGCCTACGAGCAGTACTTC.

This chain links TRBV5-1 with TRBJ2-7; 8 bases are a match to TRBD1. Germline V lookup: CDR1 SGHRS, CDR2 YFSETQ. This CDR3 region has 14 residues. The J segment lost 6 bases and the V segment lost 2 bases, leaving 7 bases of the junction unmatched. DNA for the CDR3: TGCGCCAGCAGCTTCGGACAGGGAACCGTCGAGCAGTACTTC. Translation: CASSFGQGTVEQYF. Supplemented by reference TRBV5-1 and TRBJ2-7, the full variable domain reads KAGVTQTPRYLIKTRGQQVTLSCSPISGHRSVSWYQQTPGQGLQFLFEYFSETQRNKGNFPGRFSGRQFSNSRSEMNVSTLELGDSALYLCASSFGQGTVEQYFGPGTRLTVT.

This clonotype was counted only a few times. The V call is TRBV29-1, the J call TRBJ2-7, with a weak D call TRBD2 (5 bases). V was cut by 8 bases and J by 3 bases, with 17 bases left in between. The CDR3 runs 13 residues. Germline CDR1 reads SQVTM; CDR2 reads ANQGSEA. This CDR3 reads CSFTDVEDYEQYF. In DNA form, the CDR3 reads TGCAGCTTCACGGACGTGGAGGACTACGAGCAGTACTTC.

This clonotype appeared a few times. This chain uses TRBV28 with TRBJ1-2; TRBD1 is a possible D gene (5 bases). Looked up from germline, CDR1 is MDHEN and CDR2 is SYDVKM. The CDR3 runs to 12 residues. The V gene lost 7 bases and the J gene lost 5 bases, with 11 bases spanning the gap. This CDR3 reads CASKWGEYGYTF. The CDR3 nucleotides read TGTGCCAGCAAGTGGGGGGAGTATGGCTACACCTTC.

This clonotype was seen more than once but under ten times. V is TRBV6-6 and J is TRBJ1-2; TRBD1 matches at 10 bases. Germline CDR1 and CDR2: MNHNY and SVGAGI (reference sequence). This CDR3 has 14 residues. V shed 7 bases, J shed 6 bases, and the junction held 8 bases outside the gene matches. DNA of the CDR3: TGTGCCAGCACGGACAGGGGGTTCGTTGATGGCTACACCTTC. Amino acid sequence: CASTDRGFVDGYTF.

The V gene is TRBV3-1, the J gene TRBJ1-1; 9 bases match TRBD1. Germline V gene lookup returns CDR1 LGHDT and CDR2 YNNKEL (reference sequence). The length of the CDR3 is 17 residues. V was clipped by 0 bases and J by 1 base; unmatched bases: 6. The CDR3 protein is CASSQDQRQGGNTEAFF. CDR3 coding DNA: TGTGCCAGCAGCCAAGATCAAAGACAGGGGGGGAACACTGAAGCTTTCTTT.

This clonotype appeared a single time. The CDR3 does not close with the conserved phenylalanine or tryptophan, likely indicating a read error. It is unclear where the CDR3 begins or ends on the DNA, so no DNA is shown, and the CDR3 is as TCRdb lists it. The chain couples TRBV29-1 to TRBJ2-5. Germline V CDR1 and CDR2: SQVTM, ANQGSEA. The CDR3 length is 12 residues, termini included. CDR3 residues: CSVDSNGYTFGS.

The chain carries TRBV6-5 and TRBJ1-4; D perhaps matches TRBD1 (5 bases). Per germline, CDR1 MNHEY and CDR2 SVGAGI. V gave up 4 bases and J gave up 6 bases, with 15 bases separating them. The CDR3 extends over 15 amino acids. For the CDR3, the DNA is TGTGCCAGCAGTTCAGTTCGGGGCTCCGATGAAAAACTGTTTTTT. This codes for CASSSVRGSDEKLFF.

With regard to this clonotype: This could be a read error, since a much larger clone is one nucleotide away. The chain couples TRBV4-2 to TRBJ1-2; D gene uncertain. This CDR3 is built from 16 residues. Germline CDR1 reads LGHNA; CDR2 reads YNFKEQ. With 0 bases removed from V and 4 bases from J, the gap between germline ends came to 15 bases. The CDR3 loop is CASSQDYGNLFYGYTF. In nucleotides, the CDR3 is TGTGCCAGCAGCCAAGATTACGGTAACCTTTTCTATGGCTACACCTTC.